This TCR beta chain is from a study of blood T cells in healthy people across ages. The CDR3 spans 13 residues. About this clonotype itself: The antigen is unknown. One end of the junction fails to match germline, which may point to a read error.

Per sample, a minimum of 6 million PBMCs were isolated. Then a second PCR, running about 6 to 12 cycles, was carried out with a sample-barcoded 5' primer and a J-beta primer mix. Via MiXCR, TCRdb re-called the 5' RACE reads, giving one row per CDR3 protein. Of 1.5 million or so distinct CDR3 sequences listed, less than 45% are singletons. Findings of the study overall: Not knowing donor CMV status may have confounded expanded clonotype changes.

The sequence was obtained from a woman aged 18-30 years in good health. V is TRBV12-3 or TRBV12-4 and J is TRBJ1-2; D unclear. The sample consisted of blood. CDR3 sequence (DNA): TGTGCCAGCAGTTTAGTTCGTGGGAATGGCCACACCTTC. It specifies CASSLVRGNGHTF.